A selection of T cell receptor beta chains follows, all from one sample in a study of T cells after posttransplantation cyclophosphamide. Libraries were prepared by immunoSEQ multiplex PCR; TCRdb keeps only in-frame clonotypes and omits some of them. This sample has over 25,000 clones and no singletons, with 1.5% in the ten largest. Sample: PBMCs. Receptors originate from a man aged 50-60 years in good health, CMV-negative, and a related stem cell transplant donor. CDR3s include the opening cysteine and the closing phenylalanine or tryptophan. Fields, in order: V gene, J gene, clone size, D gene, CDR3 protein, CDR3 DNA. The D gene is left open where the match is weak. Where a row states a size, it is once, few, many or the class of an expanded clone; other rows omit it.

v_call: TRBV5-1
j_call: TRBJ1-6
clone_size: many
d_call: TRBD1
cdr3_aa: CASSSIPGQGRSPLHF
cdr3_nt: TGCGCCAGCAGCTCAATCCCGGGACAGGGCCGTTCACCCCTCCACTTT

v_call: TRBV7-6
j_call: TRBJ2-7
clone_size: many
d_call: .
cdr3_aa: CASSSALTGPTYEQYF
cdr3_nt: TGTGCCAGCAGCTCAGCCCTGACAGGCCCAACCTACGAGCAGTACTTC

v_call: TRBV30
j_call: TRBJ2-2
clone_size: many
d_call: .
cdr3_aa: CAWSPRVSWERHTGELFF
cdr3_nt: TGTGCCTGGAGTCCCCGGGTTAGTTGGGAGAGACACACCGGGGAGCTGTTTTTT

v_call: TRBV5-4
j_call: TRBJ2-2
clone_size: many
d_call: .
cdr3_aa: CASSIRVGELFF
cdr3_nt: TGTGCCAGCAGCATACGGGTCGGGGAGCTGTTTTTT

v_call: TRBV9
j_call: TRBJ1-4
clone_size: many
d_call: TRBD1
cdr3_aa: CASSPRDRENEKLFF
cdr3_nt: TGTGCCAGCAGCCCCCGGGACAGGGAGAATGAAAAACTGTTTTTT

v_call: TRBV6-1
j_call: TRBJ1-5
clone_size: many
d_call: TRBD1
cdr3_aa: CASSDRQGAIPGGQPQHF
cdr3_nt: TGTGCCAGCAGTGACCGACAGGGGGCCATCCCGGGGGGTCAGCCCCAGCATTTT

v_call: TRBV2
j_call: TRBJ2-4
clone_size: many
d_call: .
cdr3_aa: CASRGTRGNLAKNIQYF
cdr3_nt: TGTGCCAGCAGGGGAACGCGAGGGAACCTAGCCAAAAACATTCAGTACTTC

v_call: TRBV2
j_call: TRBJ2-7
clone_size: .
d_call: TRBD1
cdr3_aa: CASSEFGTGGYEQYF
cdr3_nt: TGTGCCAGCAGTGAATTCGGGACAGGGGGCTACGAGCAGTACTTC

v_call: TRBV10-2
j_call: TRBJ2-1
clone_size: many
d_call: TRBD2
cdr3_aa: CASKWLAGVNEQFF
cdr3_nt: TGCGCCAGCAAGTGGCTAGCGGGAGTCAATGAGCAGTTCTTC

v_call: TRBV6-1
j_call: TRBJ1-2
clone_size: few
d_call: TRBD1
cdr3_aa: CASSEWAGGGGYTF
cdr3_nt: TGTGCCAGCAGTGAATGGGCAGGGGGTGGAGGCTATACCTTC

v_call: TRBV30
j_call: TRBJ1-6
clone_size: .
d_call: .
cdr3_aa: CAWIDRNNSPLHF
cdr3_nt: TGTGCCTGGATAGACAGAAATAATTCACCCCTCCACTTT

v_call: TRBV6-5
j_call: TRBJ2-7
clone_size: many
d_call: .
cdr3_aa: CASSYGSEQYF
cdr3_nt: TGTGCCAGCAGTTATGGGAGCGAGCAGTACTTC

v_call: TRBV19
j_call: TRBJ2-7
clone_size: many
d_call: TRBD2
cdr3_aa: CATRLAPTYEQYF
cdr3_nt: TGTGCCACCAGACTAGCGCCCACCTACGAGCAGTACTTC

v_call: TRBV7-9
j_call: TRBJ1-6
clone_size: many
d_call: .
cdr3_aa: CASSYGKGNSPLHF
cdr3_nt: TGTGCCAGCAGCTACGGGAAGGGCAATTCACCCCTCCACTTT

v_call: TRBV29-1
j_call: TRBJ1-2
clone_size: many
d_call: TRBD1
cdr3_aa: CSVVSQGDGYTF
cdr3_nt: TGCAGCGTTGTTTCACAGGGGGATGGCTACACCTTC

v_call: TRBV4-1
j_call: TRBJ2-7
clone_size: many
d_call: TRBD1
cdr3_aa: CASSQAPGQGDYEQYF
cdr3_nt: TGCGCCAGCAGCCAAGCTCCGGGACAGGGGGACTACGAGCAGTACTTC